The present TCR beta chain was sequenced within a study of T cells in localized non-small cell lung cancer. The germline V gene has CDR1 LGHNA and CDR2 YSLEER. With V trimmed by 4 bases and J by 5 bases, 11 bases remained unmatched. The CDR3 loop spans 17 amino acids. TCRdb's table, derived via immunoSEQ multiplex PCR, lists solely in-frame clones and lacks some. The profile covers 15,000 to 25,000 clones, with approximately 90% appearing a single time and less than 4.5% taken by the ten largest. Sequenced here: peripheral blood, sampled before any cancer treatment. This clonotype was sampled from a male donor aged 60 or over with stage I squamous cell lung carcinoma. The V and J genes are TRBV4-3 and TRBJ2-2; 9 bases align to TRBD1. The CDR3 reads CASSLRPGTGRTGELFF. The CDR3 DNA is TGCGCCAGCAGCCTTCGGCCCGGGACAGGGAGGACCGGGGAGCTGTTTTTT.